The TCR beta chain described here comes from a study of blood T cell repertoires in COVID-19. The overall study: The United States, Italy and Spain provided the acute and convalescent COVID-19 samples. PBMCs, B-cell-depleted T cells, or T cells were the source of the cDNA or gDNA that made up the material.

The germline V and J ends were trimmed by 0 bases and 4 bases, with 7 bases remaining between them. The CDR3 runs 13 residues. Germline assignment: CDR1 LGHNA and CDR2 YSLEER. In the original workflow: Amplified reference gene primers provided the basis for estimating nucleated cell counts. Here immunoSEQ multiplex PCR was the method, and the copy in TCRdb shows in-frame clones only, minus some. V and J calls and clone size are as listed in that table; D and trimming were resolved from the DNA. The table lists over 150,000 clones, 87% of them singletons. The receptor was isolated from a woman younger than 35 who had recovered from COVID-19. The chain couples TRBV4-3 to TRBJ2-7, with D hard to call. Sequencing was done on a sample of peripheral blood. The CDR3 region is CASSQESGYEQYF. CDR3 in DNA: TGCGCCAGCAGCCAAGAGTCAGGTTACGAGCAGTACTTC.